The 13 T cell receptor beta chains below were found in one sample sequenced in a study of blood T cells in healthy people across ages. Alongside a J-beta primer mix, a sample-barcoded 5' primer served in a second PCR lasting about 6 to 12 cycles. TCRdb re-called the 5' RACE reads with MiXCR, one entry per CDR3 protein. The top ten clones hold about 3.8% of a sample with approximately 1.5 million distinct CDR3 sequences, 42% of them seen once. Sequenced: blood. These receptors came from a woman between 18 and 30 years old in good health.

This clonotype was counted only a few times. This sequence joins TRBV29-1 and TRBJ1-2, with unresolved D. In germline, CDR1 is SQVTM, CDR2 ANQGSEA. V lost 7 bases and J 8 bases, leaving 17 bases between the germline ends. CDR3 length equals 12 residues. The CDR3 sequence is CSASGSTRGYTF. CDR3 nucleotide sequence: TGCAGCGCCTCCGGGTCCACTAGAGGCTACACCTTC.

Only a few counts were recorded for this clonotype. This chain connects TRBV5-1 to TRBJ2-1, with TRBD2 matching over 12 bases. The CDR3 has 18 residues. Looked up from germline, CDR1 is SGHRS and CDR2 is YFSETQ. Trimming at V came to 0 bases and at J to 5 bases, leaving 9 bases not matched to a gene. CDR3 protein: CASSLALLAGGHDNEQFF. The CDR3 DNA reads as TGCGCCAGCAGCTTGGCCTTACTAGCGGGGGGACACGACAATGAGCAGTTCTTC.

The sample holds a few counts of this clonotype. This chain joins TRBV11-2 and TRBJ2-2; weak D call: TRBD1 (6 bases). Germline CDR1 SGHAT, CDR2 FQNNGV. The V end lost 8 bases, the J end lost 0 bases, and 16 bases lay between the germline ends. The CDR3 spans 16 residues. In nucleotides, the CDR3 is TGTGCCAGCGCGGGCATGGGGGCCGCGAACACCGGGGAGCTGTTTTTT. Its protein product is CASAGMGAANTGELFF.

The chain employs TRBV2 and TRBJ1-2; 7 positions agree with TRBD1. This CDR3 region has 15 residues. The germline V gene has CDR1 SNHLY and CDR2 FYNNEI. V trimming: 3 bases; J trimming: 2 bases; junction bases outside the gene matches: 6. The CDR3 sequence is CASSENRGANYGYTF. Here the CDR3 DNA reads TGTGCCAGCAGTGAGAACAGGGGCGCGAACTATGGCTACACCTTC.

The chain combines TRBV6-1 with TRBJ2-7; D may be TRBD1 (6 bases). Trimming stripped 4 bases from V and 12 bases from J, with 19 bases between. Per the germline V gene, CDR1 is MNHNS and CDR2 is SASEGT. The CDR3 length is 13 residues. The CDR3 nucleotides read TGTGCCAGCAGTGGGACAGTGATGCTGGGGTGGTACTTC. Its protein is CASSGTVMLGWYF.

This clonotype was detected once. J is TRBJ1-5 and V is TRBV5-1, with TRBD1 as a possible D gene (5 bases). Trimming pared 5 bases from V and 5 bases from J, leaving 14 bases between. CDR1 SGHRS and CDR2 YFSETQ come from the germline V gene. The CDR3 runs 14 residues. The CDR3 nucleotides are TGCGCCAGCAGTGAAGACAGTACCTATCAGCCCCAGCATTTT. This gives the protein CASSEDSTYQPQHF.

This chain connects TRBV29-1 to TRBJ2-1, with 8 bases fitting TRBD2. In germline, CDR1 is SQVTM, CDR2 ANQGSEA. The CDR3 is made up of 12 amino acids. Losses at the gene ends were 7 bases for V and 13 bases for J; bases not matched to a gene: 12. The CDR3 DNA sequence: TGCAGCGCAGCGGGGGACATGAAGACCCAGTTCTTC. This translates into CSAAGDMKTQFF.

The V and J genes are TRBV20-1 and TRBJ2-1; no definite D call. CDR1 and CDR2 from the germline V gene are DFQATT and SNEGSKA (reference sequence). This CDR3 has 15 residues. V shed 0 bases and J shed 4 bases, with 13 bases lying between them. The CDR3 DNA sequence: TGCAGTGCTAGAGATTGGCGCGCGAGTTACAATGAGCAGTTCTTC. Translated: CSARDWRASYNEQFF.

This clonotype turned up a few times. The chain employs TRBV6-5 and TRBJ2-1; 8 positions agree with TRBD2. V dropped 6 bases and J dropped 2; count of bases not matched to a gene: 6. From germline, CDR1 is MNHEY and CDR2 SVGAGI. This CDR3 contains 15 residues. CDR3 loop: CASRQTAGAYNEQFF. CDR3 nucleotides: TGTGCCAGCAGACAGACAGCGGGGGCCTACAATGAGCAGTTCTTC.

The rearrangement links TRBV5-1 to TRBJ2-5, with TRBD2 matching 11 bases. The CDR3 consists of 15 residues. Germline V gives CDR1 SGHRS, CDR2 YFSETQ. The junction had 14 bases not matched to a gene; V was cut back by 5 bases and J by 11 bases. CDR3 bases: TGCGCCAGCAGACCTACTAGCGGGAGTCACAATGAGCAGTACTTC. It specifies CASRPTSGSHNEQYF.

This clonotype was counted only a few times. V gene TRBV7-8 combines with J gene TRBJ1-4; the match to TRBD1 covers 10 bases. The CDR3 consists of 16 residues. The germline V gene has CDR1 SGHVS and CDR2 FQNEAQ. Trimming cost V 3 bases and J 5 bases; bases outside gene matches: 6. The CDR3 DNA reads TGTGCCAGCAGCTTTTGGTGGACAGGGGGGAATGAAAAACTGTTTTTT. Amino acids: CASSFWWTGGNEKLFF.

There are a few counts of this clonotype. V gene TRBV6-2 or TRBV6-3 combines with J gene TRBJ2-7; 7 nucleotides agree with TRBD2. The V gene end was trimmed by 5 bases and the J gene end by 4 bases; junction bases not matched to a gene: 8. The germline CDR1 and CDR2 sequences are MNHEY and SVGEGT. This CDR3 contains 14 residues. CDR3 nucleotide sequence: TGTGCCAGCAGTGTTGGACTAGTCGAATACGAGCAGTACTTC. It encodes CASSVGLVEYEQYF.

This chain links TRBV5-1 with TRBJ2-7; 9 bases are shared with TRBD1. From germline, CDR1 is SGHRS and CDR2 YFSETQ. J lost 4 bases, V lost 0 bases, and 8 bases had no gene match. CDR3 length: 16 amino acids. The CDR3 DNA sequence: TGCGCCAGCAGCTTGGAGACAGGGGGGATTACATACGAGCAGTACTTC. Translation gives CASSLETGGITYEQYF.